The entry below describes one TCR beta chain. Its antigen is unknown. Base qualities were left out, and no much larger clone turns up one base away. The method was the immunoSEQ multiplex PCR assay. To provide template for TCR sequencing, every sample had RNA extracted and reverse transcribed into cDNA. SuperScript III was used to make first-strand cDNA, primed with a 2:1 mix of oligo-dT and random hexamers. A synthetic immune receptor repertoire was used to measure amplification bias, and any remaining bias was corrected computationally. Per the authors' processing: Raw reads were preprocessed to remove errors, and CDR3 was defined by IMGT conventions from the conserved cysteine to phenylalanine. Clonality was calculated as 1 minus Shannon entropy normalized by log2 of the number of productive unique TCRs. Whether scalp clones were CD4 or CD8 was inferred by matching scalp TCRbeta sequences against CD4 and CD8 repertoires sorted from blood. The immuneACCESS repertoire file appears here via TCRdb, limited to in-frame rearrangements. These files lack a portion of the clones; in checked studies, under half of the deficit traces to unresolved V genes, and the cause of the others is not known. The V and J calls and clone size were taken over from that table, and D and trimming were inferred from the DNA. The sample contains about 180,000 clones, over 50% of them found a single time. About 14% of the sample belongs to the ten largest clones.

From the cysteine through the phenylalanine, the CDR3 covers 11 amino acids. The retained sequence is limited to the CDR3, 33 bases, with the frame set at the first base. V loses 5 bases of germline sequence and J loses 7 bases, and the interval between the two ends is 7 bases. CDR1 and CDR2, looked up from the germline V gene (reference sequence), are SEHNR and FQNEAQ. The entry originates in a study of CD8+ T cells in alopecia areata (dated by TCRdb to 2016 to 2018). For the study in its entirety: The treated patients took part in an open-label pilot trial in which moderate-to-severe alopecia areata was treated with oral tofacitinib at 5 to 10 mg twice daily. Tofacitinib was given for 6 to 18 months, followed by 6 months of follow-up off drug to assess delayed response and recurrence. High-throughput TCRbeta sequencing was used to examine T cell clonal expansion in alopecia areata in both the C3H/HeJ mouse model and human patients. In humans, TCRbeta sequencing was performed on scalp tissue and on sorted CD4+ and CD8+ peripheral blood T cells from healthy controls and from patients with patchy or totalis/universalis alopecia areata. Biopsies were taken from tofacitinib-treated patients at baseline and at 4 and 24 weeks of treatment, and a later scalp biopsy was taken in several of the tofacitinib-treated patients. Scalp clonality was compared among normal scalp (n=4), patchy alopecia areata scalp (n=8), and alopecia totalis/universalis scalp (n=8). RNA came from the PAXgene miRNA kit for fixed scalp, the miRNeasy kit for PBMCs, and the RNeasy kit for mouse skin. Amplification of TCRbeta CDR3 regions was done by immunoSEQ multiplex PCR using 35 Vbeta forward primers and 13 Jbeta reverse primers.

Read against the paper, the sample's time point label means: baseline before oral tofacitinib. Lesional scalp punch biopsies and peripheral blood were collected from alopecia areata patients. PBMCs were separated by density centrifugation and stained for CD3, CD4 and CD8, after which CD4+ and CD8+ T cells were sorted on a FACSAria. The research as a whole found: Shared TCR sequences between patients were less evident than in mice, which may be partly attributable to HLA diversity in the patient population. Compared with normal scalp, lesional scalp, particularly in alopecia totalis/universalis, had higher clonality and more expanded CD8+ clones, which suggests antigenic drive. Resident alphabeta T cells in normal human skin are also sequenced, complicating scalp TCR repertoire analysis, unlike mouse skin dominated by gammadelta T cells.

This specimen was CD4+ T cells sorted from blood, taken at week 0. This receptor was taken from a human donor with alopecia areata. The chain was built from TRBV7-9 and TRBJ2-3; the D gene cannot be named for sure. The DNA sequence reads TGTGCCAGCAGCCTCATGAATACGCAGTATTTT. Its protein is CASSLMNTQYF.